This T cell receptor beta chain is drawn from a study of T cell repertoires in cytomegalovirus infection. About the study: Public TCR beta signature analysis indicated the presence of both CMV infection and matching HLA type. Study outcomes and limitations: CMV-specific HLA-C-restricted TCR beta clonotypes dominated the ex vivo response. People with CMV and the relevant HLA were identified by cumulative public TCR beta family frequency.

In its sample, this clonotype was seen a few times. Its specificity is unknown. The V segment lost 6 bases and the J segment 2 bases; nucleotides outside the gene matches: 8. Germline loops: CDR1 SNHLY, CDR2 FYNNEI. CDR3 size: 15 residues. Using its own MiXCR run on the reads, TCRdb lists one record per CDR3 protein. This table holds about 120,000 distinct CDR3 sequences, roughly 9.1% found once. The clonotype comes from a human donor in good health (CMV status not recorded). Some clones in this sample may be carry-over from other donors' samples. The V call is TRBV2, the J call TRBJ2-5; 8 positions match TRBD1. Sequencing used PBMCs, sequenced either directly or after in vitro stimulation (not recorded which). CDR3: CASRVRTGLQETQYF. The CDR3 nucleotides read TGTGCCAGCAGGGTTCGGACAGGGCTGCAAGAGACCCAGTACTTC.